These 26 T cell receptor beta chains were sequenced from one sample in a study of human CD8 memory T cell subsets. Libraries targeted TCR beta using 5' RACE with UMIs. TCRdb re-called the 5' RACE reads; every CDR3 protein appears as one record, without DNA. The repertoire table contains roughly 16,000 distinct CDR3 sequences. Sequencing was done on a sample of CD8+ stem-like memory T cells (TSCM and TCM) sorted from PBMCs. Subset specified: stem-like memory CD8 T cells (TSTEM), CCR7+ PD-1- TIGIT-. These receptors were obtained from a human donor in good health.

The genes are TRBV11-2 and TRBJ2-2; with no DNA, the TCRdb D assignment of TRBD2 cannot be verified. This CDR3 is built from 16 residues. CDR1 and CDR2 from the germline V gene are SGHAT and FQNNGV. CDR3 in amino acids: CASSSPGTHNTGELFF. The whole variable domain, filled in from reference TRBV11-2 and TRBJ2-2, reads EAGVAQSPRYKIIEKRQSVAFWCNPISGHATLYWYQQILGQGPKLLIQFQNNGVVDDSQLPKDRFSAERLKGVDSTLKIQPAKLEDSAVYLCASSSPGTHNTGELFFGEGSRLTVL.

V usage is TRBV15 and J usage is TRBJ2-2; TCRdb's D gene call, TRBD1, goes unchecked for lack of DNA. CDR1 and CDR2 from the germline V gene are LNHNV and YYDKDF (reference sequence). The CDR3 contains 16 residues. The CDR3 sequence: CATSARQGANTGELFF. Supplemented by reference TRBV15 and TRBJ2-2, the full variable domain reads DAMVIQNPRYQVTQFGKPVTLSCSQTLNHNVMYWYQQKSSQAPKLLFHYYDKDFNNEADTPDNFQSRRPNTSFCFLDIRSPGLGDTAMYLCATSARQGANTGELFFGEGSRLTVL.

The CDR3 reads CASSYGLGMSTGELFF. The chain is built from TRBV6-5 and TRBJ2-2; TCRdb outputs TRBD2, but without DNA this stays unchecked. The V gene's germline CDR1 is MNHEY and CDR2 SVGAGI. The CDR3 covers 16 residues.

The rearrangement uses TRBV7-9 and TRBJ2-3; no DNA is available, so the TRBD1 call from TCRdb remains unchecked. The CDR3 contains 14 residues. Per germline, CDR1 SEHNR and CDR2 FQNEAQ (reference sequence). The CDR3 spells CASSFLGAASGQYF.

This rearrangement joins TRBV19 to TRBJ2-2; without DNA, the TCRdb call of TRBD1 cannot be checked. This CDR3 comprises 16 residues. Germline loops: CDR1 LNHDA, CDR2 SQIVND (reference sequence). This chain's CDR3 is CASSHVGPGETGELFF.

The chain is built from TRBV20-1 and TRBJ2-7; lacking DNA, the TRBD2 call made by TCRdb goes unchecked. CDR3 length: 14 amino acids. Germline V gene sequence: CDR1 DFQATT, CDR2 SNEGSKA (reference sequence). This CDR3 reads CSAAGEDSAYEQYF.

V is TRBV5-6 and J is TRBJ2-1. Germline V gene lookup returns CDR1 SGHDT and CDR2 YYEEEE. The CDR3 consists of 12 residues. The CDR3 loop is CASSLGPNLQFF.

The chain has TRBV5-5 and TRBJ2-7; TCRdb's D call of TRBD1 is untestable without DNA. This CDR3 is 14 amino acids long. The germline gives CDR1 SGHKS, CDR2 YYEKEE (reference sequence). The CDR3 sequence is CASSYGQGAYEQYF.

The V gene is TRBV7-7, the J gene TRBJ2-1; the TCRdb D gene call, TRBD1, has no DNA to confirm it. CDR1 is SSHAT, CDR2 FNYEAQ, per germline (reference sequence). This CDR3 has 16 amino acids. CDR3 sequence reads: CASSLGDGEAYNEQFF. Full variable domain (missing parts from reference TRBV7-7 and TRBJ2-1): GAGVSQSPRYKVTKRGQDVTLRCDPISSHATLYWYQQALGQGPEFLTYFNYEAQPDKSGLPSDRFSAERPEGSISTLTIQRTEQRDSAMYRCASSLGDGEAYNEQFFGPGTRLTVL.

The CDR3 loop reads CSASEGTGELFF. The chain links TRBV29-1 to TRBJ2-2; no DNA is available, so the TRBD2 call from TCRdb remains unchecked. There are 12 residues in the CDR3. Germline lookup yields CDR1 SQVTM and CDR2 ANQGSEA.

The chain has TRBV15 and TRBJ1-1. Germline CDR1 LNHNV, CDR2 YYDKDF (reference sequence). The CDR3 spans 13 residues. This CDR3 is CATSSDGSTEAFF. Combining the CDR3 with reference TRBV15 and TRBJ1-1 gives the whole variable domain DAMVIQNPRYQVTQFGKPVTLSCSQTLNHNVMYWYQQKSSQAPKLLFHYYDKDFNNEADTPDNFQSRRPNTSFCFLDIRSPGLGDTAMYLCATSSDGSTEAFFGQGTRLTVV.

The genes are TRBV15 and TRBJ2-2. This CDR3 comprises 12 residues. CDR1 and CDR2 from the germline V gene are LNHNV and YYDKDF (reference sequence). CDR3 sequence reads: CATSTRPGELFF.

This chain links TRBV30 with TRBJ2-3. CDR1 and CDR2 from the germline V gene are GTSNPN and SVGIG (reference sequence). This CDR3 contains 13 residues. CDR3 residues: CAWSMDLRDTQYF.

This sequence joins TRBV4-1 and TRBJ1-1. Looked up from germline, CDR1 is MGHRA and CDR2 is YSYEKL. The CDR3 is 14 residues long. CDR3 loop: CASSQKHGNTEAFF.

J is TRBJ1-2 and V is TRBV5-5; there is no DNA to check the TCRdb D call of TRBD1. This CDR3 is built from 14 residues. Germline CDR1 SGHKS, CDR2 YYEKEE (reference sequence). The CDR3 protein is CASSFGGQFYGYTF. The whole variable domain, remainder taken from reference TRBV5-5 and TRBJ1-2, is DAGVTQSPTHLIKTRGQQVTLRCSPISGHKSVSWYQQVLGQGPQFIFQYYEKEERGRGNFPDRFSARQFPNYSSELNVNALLLGDSALYLCASSFGGQFYGYTFGSGTRLTVV.

This chain joins TRBV10-2 and TRBJ1-4; there is no DNA to check the TCRdb D call of TRBD1. Germline V gene sequence: CDR1 WSHSY, CDR2 SAAADI. The CDR3 has 14 residues. The CDR3 sequence: CAKQGAGTNEKLFF.

The rearrangement links TRBV28 to TRBJ1-6; TCRdb names TRBD1, which stays unverified in the absence of DNA. The CDR3 consists of 16 residues. Germline loops: CDR1 MDHEN, CDR2 SYDVKM. CDR3 amino acids: CASSSEMTGRNSPLHF. The variable domain in full, with the rest retrieved from reference TRBV28 and TRBJ1-6, is DVKVTQSSRYLVKRTGEKVFLECVQDMDHENMFWYRQDPGLGLRLIYFSYDVKMKEKGDIPEGYSVSREKKERFSLILESASTNQTSMYLCASSSEMTGRNSPLHFGNGTRLTVT.

The chain joins TRBV5-6 to TRBJ1-6; without DNA, the TCRdb call of TRBD1 cannot be checked. CDR3 size: 14 residues. The germline gives CDR1 SGHDT, CDR2 YYEEEE. The CDR3 reads CASSYGQGDSPLHF.

CDR3 region: CSASHYYGARRNNEQFF. This chain joins TRBV20-1 and TRBJ2-1; checking the TCRdb D call of TRBD2 is not possible without DNA. This CDR3 comprises 17 residues. CDR1 and CDR2 (germline): DFQATT, SNEGSKA (reference sequence).

The rearrangement links TRBV28 to TRBJ1-5. The CDR3 covers 15 residues. In germline, CDR1 is MDHEN, CDR2 SYDVKM. The CDR3 here is CASSFENQSNQPQHF.

This clonotype is classed as medium-sized by frequency. The chain's CDR3 is CASREGGSYEQYF. The V call is TRBV7-2, the J call TRBJ2-7; TCRdb returns TRBD2, unconfirmable since there is no DNA. CDR1 is SGHTA and CDR2 is FQGNSA in the germline V gene. This CDR3 spans 13 amino acids.

The V and J genes are TRBV19 and TRBJ2-2. Germline CDR1 LNHDA, CDR2 SQIVND (reference sequence). CDR3 length equals 14 residues. The CDR3 here is CASSAYSNTGELFF.

The chain employs TRBV19 and TRBJ1-5; TCRdb proposes TRBD1, but this gene call is untestable without DNA. In germline, CDR1 is LNHDA, CDR2 SQIVND (reference sequence). The length of the CDR3 is 15 residues. The CDR3 loop is CASSIWDRFNQPQHF.

The genes are TRBV2 and TRBJ2-1; there is no DNA to check the TCRdb D call of TRBD2. This CDR3 comprises 13 residues. The germline gives CDR1 SNHLY, CDR2 FYNNEI. CDR3 amino acids: CASSDLADNEQFF.

The chain recombines TRBV12-3 or TRBV12-4 with TRBJ1-5; without DNA, the TCRdb call of TRBD1 cannot be checked. This CDR3 region has 14 residues. This CDR3 reads CASSREDRGQPQHF.

V is TRBV5-1 and J is TRBJ2-2; as DNA is missing, the TRBD2 call by TCRdb cannot be tested. CDR1 and CDR2 from the germline V gene are SGHRS and YFSETQ. The CDR3 runs 12 residues. This CDR3 is CASSGGAGELFF.